This note documents a single T cell receptor beta chain sequence. Its antigen remains unidentified. The sample holds no much larger clone one base away, and base qualities are not on file. TCR CDR3 regions were amplified from genomic DNA by multiplex PCR using the deep immunoSEQ assay. Extracted genomic DNA from each cell subset was distributed evenly across all wells of several immunoSEQ 96-well plates, and each plate was treated as a replicate. Each replicate PCR for sorted subsets received 200 ng genomic DNA, equal to about 30,000 T cell genomes. The purified libraries were quantified using a Qubit 3.0 fluorometer, sized with a Bioanalyzer 2100, and then quantified again using the KAPA Library Quantification kit. Every immunoSEQ 96-well plate was sequenced on a dedicated single-read 150-cycle Illumina NextSeq 550 flow cell. In the authors' own workflow: Because only junctional sequences without quality scores were contained in the immunoSEQ output, filtering matching that applied to full-length reads could not be performed. To assign V/J genes and CDR3, sequences were annotated against IMGT germline references using PyIR, a Python wrapper for IgBLAST v1.9. Any read was removed if the V/J assignment was weak (E-value above 1e-6), the CDR3 was missing, or the read contained stop codons, out-of-frame junctions, or ambiguous translated residues. V3J clonotypes were defined by identical inferred V gene, J gene, and CDR3 amino acid sequence. Percentage overlap between repertoires was computed as shared unique clonotypes divided by the size of the smaller repertoire. Repertoire richness was assessed with RTK rarefaction, the Chao1 estimator, and Recon v2.1 estimates of unobserved clonotypes. Generation probabilities for all TCRbeta clonotypes obtained by the gDNA method from a handful of donors were computed using OLGA. TCRdb took over this immuneACCESS table, retaining in-frame rearrangements with V and J assigned. Such tables are incomplete; in checked studies, under half of the missing clones stem from an unresolved V gene, and the remainder is unexplained. The DNA gave D and trimming, while V, J and clone size come from that table. In all, the sample holds some 690,000 clones, and about 90% of those were seen once. Clones ranked in the top ten supply 30% to 40% of the sample.

The donors were healthy, HIV-negative adults with no recently reported acute infections or vaccinations. Every donor was a Caucasian adult living in Nashville, Tennessee, USA. CD8 memory samples were composed of magnetically selected CD45RO+ cells combined with CCR7-negative CD45RA+ effector memory (TemRA) cells. Blood was obtained by leukapheresis, after which PBMCs were separated by Ficoll-Histopaque density gradient centrifugation and cryopreserved in liquid nitrogen vapor phase. Purity and quantity of every magnetically sorted T cell population were checked by analytical flow cytometry. Each sorted fraction had its genomic DNA isolated and then quantified by UV absorbance on a Nanodrop 2000c. This sample was included in a study of shared clonotypes between healthy human individuals (dated by TCRdb to 2020 to 2022). Concerning the study at large: Three men and a couple of women, aged 18 to 49 years, made up the cohort. For each donor, CD4 naive and CD4 memory were each run on three plates, CD8 naive on two plates, and CD8 memory on one plate. The study deeply sequenced blood TCR repertoires of five healthy adults to estimate repertoire size and the extent of clonotype sharing between individuals. To increase sequencing depth and limit assay-specific biases, different laboratories used diverse techniques to prepare libraries and sequence TCR repertoires. Each donor's leukapheresis produced roughly between roughly 0.85 and 9.5 billion PBMCs. What the authors observed across the whole study: Based on pairwise subsampling, the degree of clonotype sharing among donors was expected to be affected by sequencing depth. Naive subsets generally had larger estimated clonotype richness than memory subsets. The genetic and exposure-history diversity represented was limited by the small number of donors. Even with the large sequencing depth, rarefaction of the sorted-subset datasets indicated that sequencing was incomplete. Clonotypes shared by all four sorted-subset donors showed higher generation probabilities than non-shared clonotypes. Only blood was sampled, and tissue TCR repertoires likely differ from those in blood. Approximately 5% of naive CD4, around 4% of naive CD8, approximately 2.2% of memory CD4, and roughly 0.4% of memory CD8 clonotypes were shared across several donors.

V drops 6 bases and J drops 1 base, leaving 22 bases in between. From its cysteine to its phenylalanine, the CDR3 spans 17 amino acids. The only DNA kept is the CDR3, 51 bases in frame from the first base. CDR1 and CDR2 are read off the germline V gene as MDHEN and SYDVKM. The chain employs TRBV28 and TRBJ2-7; the D gene is not confidently resolved. The sequenced material came from memory CD8+ T cells from PBMCs. The cell subset or site tag for this specimen amounts to: CD45RO+ cells pooled with CCR7-negative TemRA cells. The receptor comes from a man aged 18 to 30 in good health. Some clones in this sample may be carry-over from other donors' samples. The bases read TGTGCCAGCAGACAAGGTGGGTGGAGCATTAGTTCCTACGAGCAGTACTTC. The encoded protein is CASRQGGWSISSYEQYF.